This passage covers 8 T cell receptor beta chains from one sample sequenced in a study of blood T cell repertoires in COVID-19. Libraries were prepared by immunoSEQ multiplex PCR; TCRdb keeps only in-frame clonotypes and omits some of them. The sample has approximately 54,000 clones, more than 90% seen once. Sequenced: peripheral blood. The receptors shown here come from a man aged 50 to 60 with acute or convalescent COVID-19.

CDR3 coding DNA: TGCGCCAGCAGCTTCACAGGGGATATGGTAAATTCACCCCTCCACTTT. Residues: CASSFTGDMVNSPLHF. This chain connects TRBV5-1 to TRBJ1-6; 7 bases line up with TRBD1. V was clipped by 2 bases and J by 7 bases; unmatched bases: 9. This CDR3 is built from 16 residues. In germline, CDR1 is SGHRS, CDR2 YFSETQ.

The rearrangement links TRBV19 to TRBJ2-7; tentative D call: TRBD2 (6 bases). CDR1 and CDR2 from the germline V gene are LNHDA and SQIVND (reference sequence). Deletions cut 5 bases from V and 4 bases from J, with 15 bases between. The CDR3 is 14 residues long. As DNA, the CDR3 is TGTGCCAGTAGTCGGTCGGGGGAGAGGTACGAGCAGTACTTC. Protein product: CASSRSGERYEQYF.

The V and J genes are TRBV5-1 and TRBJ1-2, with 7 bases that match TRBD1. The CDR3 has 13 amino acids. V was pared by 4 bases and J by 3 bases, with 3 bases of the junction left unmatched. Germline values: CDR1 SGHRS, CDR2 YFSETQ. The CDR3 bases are TGCGCCAGCAGCGGCGGGACAGACTATGGCTACACCTTC. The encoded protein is CASSGGTDYGYTF.

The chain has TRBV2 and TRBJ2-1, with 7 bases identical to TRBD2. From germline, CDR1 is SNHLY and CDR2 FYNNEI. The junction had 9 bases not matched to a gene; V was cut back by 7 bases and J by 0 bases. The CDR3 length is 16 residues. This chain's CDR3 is CASTILASSSYNEQFF. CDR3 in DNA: TGTGCCAGCACAATACTAGCGAGTAGCTCCTACAATGAGCAGTTCTTC.

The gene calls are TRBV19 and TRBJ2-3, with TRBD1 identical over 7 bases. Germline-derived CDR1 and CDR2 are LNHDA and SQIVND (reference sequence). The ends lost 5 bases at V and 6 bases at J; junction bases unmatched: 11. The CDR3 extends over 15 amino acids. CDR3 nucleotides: TGTGCCAGTAGTCTTCGGACAGGTCGACGGGATACGCAGTATTTT. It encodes CASSLRTGRRDTQYF.

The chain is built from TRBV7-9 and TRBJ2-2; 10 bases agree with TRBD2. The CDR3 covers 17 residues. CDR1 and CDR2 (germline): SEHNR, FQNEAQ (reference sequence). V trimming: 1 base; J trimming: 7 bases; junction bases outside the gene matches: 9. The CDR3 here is CASSLETLAGEVGELFF. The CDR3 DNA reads TGTGCCAGCAGCTTAGAGACCCTAGCGGGAGAGGTCGGGGAGCTGTTTTTT.

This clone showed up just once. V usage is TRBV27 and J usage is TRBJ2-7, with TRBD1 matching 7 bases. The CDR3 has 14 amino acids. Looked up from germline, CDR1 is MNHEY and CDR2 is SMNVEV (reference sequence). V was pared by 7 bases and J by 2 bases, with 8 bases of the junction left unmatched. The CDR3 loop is CASTPLGQTYEQYF. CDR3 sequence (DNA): TGTGCCAGCACCCCCCTGGGACAGACCTACGAGCAGTACTTC.

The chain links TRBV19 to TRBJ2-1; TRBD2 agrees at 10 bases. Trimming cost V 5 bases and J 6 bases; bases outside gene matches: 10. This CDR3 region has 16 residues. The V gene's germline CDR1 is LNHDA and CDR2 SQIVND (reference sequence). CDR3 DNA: TGTGCCAGTAGTGTGCCGCCCGGGACTAGCGTCAATGAGCAGTTCTTC. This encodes CASSVPPGTSVNEQFF.